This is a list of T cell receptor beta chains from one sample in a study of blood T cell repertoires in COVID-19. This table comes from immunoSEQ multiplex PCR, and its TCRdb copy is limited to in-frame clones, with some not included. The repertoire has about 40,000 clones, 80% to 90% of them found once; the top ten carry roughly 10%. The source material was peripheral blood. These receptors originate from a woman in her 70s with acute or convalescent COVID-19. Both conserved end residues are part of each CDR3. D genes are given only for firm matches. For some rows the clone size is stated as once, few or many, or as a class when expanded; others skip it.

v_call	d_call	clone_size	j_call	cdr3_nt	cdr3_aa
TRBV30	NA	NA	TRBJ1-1	TGTGCCTGGAGTAAACAGGACCTGAACACTGAAGCTTTCTTT	CAWSKQDLNTEAFF
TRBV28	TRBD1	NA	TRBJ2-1	TGTGCCAGCCATACAGGGGGCGTCTACAATGAGCAGTTCTTC	CASHTGGVYNEQFF
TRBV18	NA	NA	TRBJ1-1	TGTGCCAGCTCACCAAGGGGGAACACTGAAGCTTTCTTT	CASSPRGNTEAFF
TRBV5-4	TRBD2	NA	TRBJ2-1	TGTGCCAGCCAACTAGCGGGGAACCACAATGAGCAGTTCTTC	CASQLAGNHNEQFF
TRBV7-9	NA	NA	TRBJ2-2	TGTGCCAGCAGCTTAGCCGGTCAGGGTGCCGGGGAGCTGTTTTTT	CASSLAGQGAGELFF
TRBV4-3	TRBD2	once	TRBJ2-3	TGCGCCAGCAGCCAAGCATCATTGTTTAGCGGGAAACGCACAGATACGCAGTATTTT	CASSQASLFSGKRTDTQYF
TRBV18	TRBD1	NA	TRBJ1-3	TGTGCCAGCTCATTCCCGGGACAGGGGGCGATCTCTGGAAACACCATATATTTT	CASSFPGQGAISGNTIYF
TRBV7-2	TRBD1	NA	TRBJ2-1	TGTGCCAGCACCCAGGGACAGCCCTACAATGAGCAGTTCTTC	CASTQGQPYNEQFF
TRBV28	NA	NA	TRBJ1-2	TGTGCCACAGGGGTGGGTAACTATGGCTACACCTTC	CATGVGNYGYTF
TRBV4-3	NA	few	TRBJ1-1	TGCGCCAGCAGCCACCGGGGGGAGGAAGCTTTCTTT	CASSHRGEEAFF
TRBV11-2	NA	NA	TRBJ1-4	TGTGCCAGCAGCTTAGATCTGGGGCCGCGTGGAAAACTGTTTTTT	CASSLDLGPRGKLFF
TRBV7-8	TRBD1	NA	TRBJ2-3	TGTGCCAGCAGACAGGACAGGGGCGGCACAGATACGCAGTATTTT	CASRQDRGGTDTQYF
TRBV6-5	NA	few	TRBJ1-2	TGTGCCAGCAGGGGGGGGTTCCAGGACTATGGCTACACCTTC	CASRGGFQDYGYTF
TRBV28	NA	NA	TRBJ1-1	TGTGCCAGCCCTCCCCAGCCCACGGGACAAGCTCCGAACACTGAAGCTTTCTTT	CASPPQPTGQAPNTEAFF
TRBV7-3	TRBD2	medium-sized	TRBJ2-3	TGTGCCAGCAGCTTAAGGGTAGCGGGAGGTCCCACAGATACGCAGTATTTT	CASSLRVAGGPTDTQYF
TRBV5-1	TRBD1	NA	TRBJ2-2	TGCGCCACTACGAGCGGGGACAGGGACACCGGGGAGCTGTTTTTT	CATTSGDRDTGELFF
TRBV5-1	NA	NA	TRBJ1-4	TGCGCCAGCAGACTCGAGGCAACTAATGAAAAACTGTTTTTT	CASRLEATNEKLFF
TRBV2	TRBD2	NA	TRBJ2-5	TGTGCCAGCAGCCTACTAGCGGGAGGGCCTAGGGAGACCCAGTACTTC	CASSLLAGGPRETQYF
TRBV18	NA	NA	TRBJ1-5	TGTGCCAGCTCACCAGAACAGGCCTTGGCCCAGCATTTT	CASSPEQALAQHF
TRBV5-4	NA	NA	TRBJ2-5	TGTGCCAGCAGCGAGGGAGGTACGGAAGAGACCCAGTACTTC	CASSEGGTEETQYF
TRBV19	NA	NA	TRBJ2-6	TGTGCCAGTAGTGCGTGGGGAGTGGGGGCCAACGTCCTGACTTTC	CASSAWGVGANVLTF
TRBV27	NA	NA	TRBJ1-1	TGTGCCAGCAGGCACACAGGGAACACTGAAGCTTTCTTT	CASRHTGNTEAFF
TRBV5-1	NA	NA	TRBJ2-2	TGCGCCAGCAGCAAACAGGTTCGGGACACCGGGGAGCTGTTTTTT	CASSKQVRDTGELFF
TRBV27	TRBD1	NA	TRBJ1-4	TGTGCCAGCAGTTTAGACCCGCCAGGGGGGAAACTGTTTTTT	CASSLDPPGGKLFF
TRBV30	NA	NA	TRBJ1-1	TGTGCCTGGTCCAGGGGCGGTTTAGCTTTCTTT	CAWSRGGLAFF
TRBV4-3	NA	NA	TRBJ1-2	TGCGCCAGCAGCCAAGAAATGGGGGGGACCTCCTATGGCTACACCTTC	CASSQEMGGTSYGYTF
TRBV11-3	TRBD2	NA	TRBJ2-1	TGTGCCAGCAGACCGGCTAGCGGGGGAAATGAGCAGTTCTTC	CASRPASGGNEQFF
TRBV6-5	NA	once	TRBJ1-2	TGTGCCAGCAGTTATGGCAGTGACTATGGCTACACCTTC	CASSYGSDYGYTF
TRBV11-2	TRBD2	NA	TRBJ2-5	TGTGCCAGCAGCTTAGAACCGGGACTAGCCTACTTC	CASSLEPGLAYF
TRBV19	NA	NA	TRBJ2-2	TGTGCCAGTAGTATAAAACAGAACACCGGGGAGCTGTTTTTT	CASSIKQNTGELFF
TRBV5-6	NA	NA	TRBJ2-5	TGTGCCAGCAGTCGGGCCCTAGCGACCCAGTACTTC	CASSRALATQYF
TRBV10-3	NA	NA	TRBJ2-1	TGTGCCATCAGTGAGGGTCGGGACAATGAGCAGTTCTTC	CAISEGRDNEQFF
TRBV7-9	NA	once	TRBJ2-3	TGTGCCAGCAGTCAAACCATATTACGGGACACCAGCGTAGATACGCAGTATTTT	CASSQTILRDTSVDTQYF
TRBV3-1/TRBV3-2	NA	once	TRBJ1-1	TGTGCCAGCAGCCAAGTCGGGGGGGCGGACACTGAAGCTTTCTTT	CASSQVGGADTEAFF
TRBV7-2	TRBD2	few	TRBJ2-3	TGTGCCAGCAGCCCCGACCGCCCACTAGCGGGAGAGGTAGATACGCAGTATTTT	CASSPDRPLAGEVDTQYF
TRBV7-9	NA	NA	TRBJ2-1	TGTGCCAGCAGCCCGCCGAGTCGGAGTGAGCAGTTCTTC	CASSPPSRSEQFF
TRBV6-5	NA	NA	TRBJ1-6	TGTGCCAGCAGGCGACAGGAGATCTATAATTCACCCCTCCACTTT	CASRRQEIYNSPLHF
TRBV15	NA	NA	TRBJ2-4	TGTGCCACCGCGACAGGAGATCTATTAGCCAAAAACATTCAGTACTTC	CATATGDLLAKNIQYF
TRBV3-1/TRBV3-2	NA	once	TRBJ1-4	TGTGCCAGCAGCCCAGGGGTACGAAATGAAAAACTGTTTTTT	CASSPGVRNEKLFF
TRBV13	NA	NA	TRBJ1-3	TGTGCCAGCAGCTTAGACAGACAAAACACCATATATTTT	CASSLDRQNTIYF
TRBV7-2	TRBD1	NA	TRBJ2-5	TGTGCCACCGGACAGGGCTCAGTTGGGGAGACCCAGTACTTC	CATGQGSVGETQYF
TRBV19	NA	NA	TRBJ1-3	TGTGCCAGTAGTCTCCGGGTACCTGGAAACACCATATATTTT	CASSLRVPGNTIYF
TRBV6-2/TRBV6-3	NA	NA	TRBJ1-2	TGTGCCAGCAGTCCGGGACTCTATGGCTACACCTTC	CASSPGLYGYTF
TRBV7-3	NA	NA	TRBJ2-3	TGTGCCAGCAGCTTAATTCGGGGAGGAACAGATACGCAGTATTTT	CASSLIRGGTDTQYF
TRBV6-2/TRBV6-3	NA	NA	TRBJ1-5	TGTGCCAGCAGTTATTGGTCGGATCAGCCCCAGCATTTT	CASSYWSDQPQHF
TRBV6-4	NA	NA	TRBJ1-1	TGTGCCAGCAGGCTACAGGGTGACACTGAAGCTTTCTTT	CASRLQGDTEAFF
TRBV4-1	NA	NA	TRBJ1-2	TGCGCCAGCAGCCATGATAGAACACCGGCCCGGGATGGCTACACCTTC	CASSHDRTPARDGYTF
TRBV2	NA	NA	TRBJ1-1	TGTGCCAGCACCAGTTCGGGACTCTCGAACACTGAAGCTTTCTTT	CASTSSGLSNTEAFF
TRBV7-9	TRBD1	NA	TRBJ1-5	TGTGCCAGCAGCTTAGAGGGTGGGGCGCCGGGACAGCGAGATCAGCCCCAGCATTTT	CASSLEGGAPGQRDQPQHF
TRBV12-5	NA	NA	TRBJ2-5	TGTGCTAGTGGTTCACCCGGGGAGACCCAGTACTTC	CASGSPGETQYF